The TCR beta chain under discussion was sequenced for a study of graft-versus-host responses after intestinal transplantation. The CDR3 runs 15 residues. About this clone: The antigen is not known.

Produced via immunoSEQ multiplex PCR; TCRdb's table is partial and in-frame only. This sample carries approximately 99,000 clones, roughly 89% of them seen once, and the ten largest clones take more than 0.15%. Overall study findings and caveats: Researchers found GvH clones in recipient marrow, and some showed up first in ileum or blood.

Sequences were derived from unstimulated CD4+ T cells sorted from spleen or lymph node cells, sampled before transplant. The chain has TRBV21-1 and TRBJ1-5; the table's D call TRBD1 went unverified against the DNA. TRBV21-1 is a known pseudogene. The receptor was derived from a human donor who was the organ donor for an intestinal transplant. CDR3 nucleotides: TGTGCCAGCAGCAAAGTAGGACAGATGTATCAGCCCCAGCATTTT. Protein sequence: CASSKVGQMYQPQHF.